The clone carrying this TCR beta chain has a handful of counts. Its antigen is currently unknown. Primers used in a second PCR of roughly 6 to 11 cycles were a sample-barcoded 5' primer and a J-beta primer mix. TCRdb re-derived calls from the 5' RACE reads in MiXCR, one entry per CDR3 protein. The repertoire includes around 1,500,000 distinct CDR3 sequences, roughly 27% of them detected once, and around 7.7% sits in the top ten. This specimen belongs to a study of blood T cells in healthy people across ages. Germline V gene lookup returns CDR1 SGHRS and CDR2 YFSETQ. Trimming took 4 bases from V and 5 from J; bases not matched to a gene: 9. The CDR3 runs to 15 residues. Findings and limits, study-wide: Naive CD4+ cells and diversity were both higher in long-lived donors than in aged donors.

This clonotype originated in a woman between 25 and 40 years old in good health. The sample comprised blood. The J gene is TRBJ2-1, the V gene TRBV5-1, with TRBD2 matching 7 bases. As DNA, the CDR3 is TGCGCCAGCAGCACCAACGCGGGGGAGCACAATGAGCAGTTCTTC. Amino acids: CASSTNAGEHNEQFF.